These 12 T cell receptor beta chains came from one sample sequenced in a study of blood T cell repertoires in COVID-19. Repertoires were generated with immunoSEQ multiplex PCR, while TCRdb's copy carries only in-frame clones and drops some. This sample has over 40,000 clones; about 79% occur once, and the top ten carry about 7.6%. Sequencing was carried out using peripheral blood. These receptors all come from a human donor in a cohort sampled during active COVID-19.

This clone has only one observation. The rearrangement links TRBV28 to TRBJ2-1, with 7 bases aligning to TRBD1. Germline-derived CDR1 and CDR2 are MDHEN and SYDVKM. This CDR3 region has 12 residues. J lost 8 bases, V lost 7 bases, and 5 bases had no gene match. CDR3 in amino acids: CASNDRVDEQFF. The CDR3 nucleotides are TGTGCCAGCAATGACAGGGTGGATGAGCAGTTCTTC.

This chain joins TRBV10-1 and TRBJ2-1; 10 bases are shared with TRBD1. V shed 3 bases, J shed 9 bases, and the junction held 8 bases outside the gene matches. This CDR3 has 15 residues. The germline V gene has CDR1 WNHNN and CDR2 SYGVQD (reference sequence). CDR3 sequence: CASSESGTGVAEQFF. CDR3 in DNA: TGCGCCAGCAGTGAATCCGGGACAGGGGTGGCTGAGCAGTTCTTC.

The chain employs TRBV6-5 and TRBJ1-1; possible D gene TRBD1, 5 bases. With 0 bases removed from V and 0 bases from J, the gap between germline ends came to 5 bases. Germline V gives CDR1 MNHEY, CDR2 SVGAGI. This CDR3 comprises 14 residues. The CDR3 DNA reads as TGTGCCAGCAGTTACTCAGGGGTGAACACTGAAGCTTTCTTT. This sequence encodes CASSYSGVNTEAFF.

This clone was observed a single time. This chain connects TRBV6-4 to TRBJ1-2, with D perhaps matching TRBD1 (6 bases). Germline V lookup: CDR1 MRHNA, CDR2 SNTAGT. Trimming stripped 5 bases from V and 4 bases from J, with 20 bases between. The CDR3 extends over 16 amino acids. The CDR3 DNA is TGTGCCAGCAGTCCCGGGGAGGGGGACTACCTCTATGGCTACACCTTC. Encoded protein: CASSPGEGDYLYGYTF.

This clone was detected only a few times. This chain joins TRBV9 and TRBJ2-1; 12 bases line up with TRBD2. The CDR3 has 14 amino acids. CDR1 and CDR2 from the germline V gene are SGDLS and YYNGEE. V lost 3 bases, J lost 8 bases, and 3 bases stayed unmatched. CDR3 amino acids: CASSGTSGTDEQFF. DNA of the CDR3: TGTGCCAGCAGCGGGACTAGCGGGACGGATGAGCAGTTCTTC. Drawing the rest from reference TRBV9 and TRBJ2-1, the complete variable domain is DSGVTQTPKHLITATGQRVTLRCSPRSGDLSVYWYQQSLDQGLQFLIQYYNGEERAKGNILERFSAQQFPDLHSELNLSSLELGDSALYFCASSGTSGTDEQFFGPGTRLTVL.

The chain employs TRBV11-2 and TRBJ2-7; D perhaps matches TRBD1 (5 bases). V shed 5 bases and J shed 2 bases, with 22 bases lying between them. The CDR3 is made up of 17 amino acids. CDR1 and CDR2 (germline): SGHAT, FQNNGV. DNA for the CDR3: TGTGCCAGCAGCGTTCTAACTTCAGGGAAATCGGCCTACGAGCAGTACTTC. This codes for CASSVLTSGKSAYEQYF.

This chain uses TRBV2 with TRBJ1-2; D perhaps matches TRBD1 (6 bases). V shed 5 bases and J shed 6 bases, with 13 bases lying between them. CDR1 and CDR2 (germline): SNHLY, FYNNEI. CDR3 length equals 13 residues. For the CDR3, the DNA is TGTGCCAGCAGTTTAACAGGGCTGGATGGCTACACCTTC. It translates to CASSLTGLDGYTF.

The chain couples TRBV24-1 to TRBJ1-2; D is uncertain. Germline V gives CDR1 KGHDR, CDR2 SFDVKD. CDR3 length: 13 residues. V lost 5 bases to trimming and J lost 3 bases, with 9 bases between them. CDR3 loop: CATSGDNDYGYTF. In DNA form, the CDR3 reads TGTGCCACCAGTGGCGACAACGACTATGGCTACACCTTC.

The J gene is TRBJ2-3, the V gene TRBV5-5; D gene uncertain. V gave up 2 bases and J gave up 4 bases, with 11 bases separating them. CDR1 SGHKS and CDR2 YYEKEE come from the germline V gene (reference sequence). This CDR3 has 14 amino acids. The CDR3 nucleotides read TGTGCCAGCAGCTTTAGTAGTTTCCCAGATACGCAGTATTTT. Amino acids: CASSFSSFPDTQYF. The whole variable domain, filled in from reference TRBV5-5 and TRBJ2-3, reads DAGVTQSPTHLIKTRGQQVTLRCSPISGHKSVSWYQQVLGQGPQFIFQYYEKEERGRGNFPDRFSARQFPNYSSELNVNALLLGDSALYLCASSFSSFPDTQYFGPGTRLTVL.

V gene TRBV4-1 combines with J gene TRBJ2-1; 8 bases are shared with TRBD2. CDR1 is MGHRA and CDR2 is YSYEKL in the germline V gene. The CDR3 loop spans 16 amino acids. J gave up 2 bases and V 1 base, and 4 bases lay outside the gene matches. CDR3 region: CASSQGSGNAYNEQFF. In DNA form, the CDR3 reads TGCGCCAGCAGCCAAGGTAGCGGGAACGCCTACAATGAGCAGTTCTTC.

The chain employs TRBV9 and TRBJ1-2; D remains ambiguous. Germline CDR1 SGDLS, CDR2 YYNGEE. V gave up 0 bases and J gave up 2 bases, with 11 bases separating them. CDR3 length: 15 residues. The CDR3 spells CASSVAEALNYGYTF. CDR3 in DNA: TGTGCCAGCAGCGTAGCGGAGGCCTTAAACTATGGCTACACCTTC.

This clone was counted between two and nine times. The CDR3 loop reads CASSPGLAAWGTDTQYF. DNA for the CDR3: TGTGCCAGCAGCCCGGGACTAGCTGCATGGGGCACAGATACGCAGTATTTT. The chain has TRBV27 and TRBJ2-3, with 9 bases fitting TRBD2. CDR1 and CDR2 from the germline V gene are MNHEY and SMNVEV (reference sequence). This CDR3 comprises 17 residues. V shed 6 bases, J shed 1 base, and the junction held 11 bases outside the gene matches.